These 27 T cell receptor beta chains were sequenced from one sample in a study of CD8+CD57+ T cells in acquired aplastic anemia. CDR3 and TCR beta VDJ profiling relied on a genomic DNA template. TCRdb reanalysed the reads using MiXCR and keeps one entry per CDR3 protein. The table lists some 150,000 distinct CDR3 sequences, about 40% of them singletons, with 6.5% to 10% in the top ten. The sequenced sample was sorted CD4+, CD8+, or CD8+CD57+ T cells (not recorded which) from PBMCs. The source of these receptors is a human donor in good health, serving as a control.

The rearrangement joins TRBV25-1 to TRBJ2-1; TRBD2 matches 10 bases. The CDR3 spans 17 residues. V was pared by 4 bases and J by 6 bases, with 12 bases of the junction left unmatched. Germline lookup yields CDR1 MGHDK and CDR2 SYGVNS. Here the CDR3 reads CASSARDTASGGNEQFF. CDR3 DNA: TGTGCCAGCAGTGCTAGAGACACCGCTAGCGGGGGCAATGAGCAGTTCTTC.

V usage is TRBV29-1 and J usage is TRBJ2-7; maybe TRBD1 (6 bases). The CDR3 sequence is 13 residues long. Trimming removed 3 bases from V and 6 bases from J, with 15 bases in between. Per the germline V gene, CDR1 is SQVTM and CDR2 is ANQGSEA. The CDR3 region has the DNA TGCAGCGTTGATCAGGGCAGGGGTGGCGAGCAGTACTTC. This codes for CSVDQGRGGEQYF.

The chain is built from TRBV7-2 and TRBJ2-5; TRBD1 aligns across 10 bases. J was trimmed by 7 bases and V by 5 bases; bases with no gene match: 10. Germline values: CDR1 SGHTA, CDR2 FQGNSA. The CDR3 is made up of 15 amino acids. As DNA, the CDR3 is TGTGCCAGCAGCAATTACCCCGGGACAGGGGTGACCCAGTACTTC. Its translation: CASSNYPGTGVTQYF.

This clonotype was detected ten times or more. This chain uses TRBV6-1 with TRBJ2-7; unclear D gene. The CDR3 totals 14 residues. V shed 6 bases and J shed 0 bases, with 12 bases lying between them. CDR1 is MNHNS, CDR2 SASEGT, per germline. The DNA for the CDR3 is TGTGCCAGCAGGGAGACTTTCAGCTCCTACGAGCAGTACTTC. It yields the protein CASRETFSSYEQYF.

This clonotype was detected once. The J gene is TRBJ1-5, the V gene TRBV19; possible D gene TRBD1, 5 bases. V lost 5 bases to trimming and J lost 7 bases, with 12 bases between them. CDR3 length equals 13 residues. Per the germline V gene, CDR1 is LNHDA and CDR2 is SQIVND (reference sequence). This CDR3 reads CASSWRGGQPQHF. The CDR3, as DNA: TGTGCCAGTAGTTGGAGGGGTGGACAGCCCCAGCATTTT.

This chain links TRBV10-2 with TRBJ1-5; 7 bases line up with TRBD1. The CDR3 length is 13 residues. V shed 10 bases and J 8 bases; nucleotides not matched to a gene: 11. Germline values: CDR1 WSHSY, CDR2 SAAADI. CDR3 loop: CATRTGINKPQHF. In DNA form, the CDR3 reads TGCGCCACCCGGACAGGAATTAACAAGCCCCAGCATTTT.

This clonotype was seen at least ten times. The genes are TRBV3-1 and TRBJ2-7; 12 bases match TRBD2. This CDR3 is built from 16 residues. The trim removed 1 base at V and 3 bases at J, leaving 4 bases unmatched. CDR1 is LGHDT, CDR2 YNNKEL, per germline (reference sequence). The CDR3 is CASSQAGLAGNYEQYF. CDR3 sequence (DNA): TGTGCCAGCAGCCAAGCTGGACTAGCGGGGAACTACGAGCAGTACTTC.

The rearrangement uses TRBV27 and TRBJ1-1; TRBD1 aligns across 7 bases. CDR3 length: 16 residues. Germline trimming cut 6 bases from V and 11 bases from J; bases unmatched to any gene: 21. Germline loops: CDR1 MNHEY, CDR2 SMNVEV (reference sequence). For the CDR3, the DNA is TGTGCCAGCAGCCACCGCACAGGGGCGCCTCTGGGGAATGCTTTCTTT. Protein: CASSHRTGAPLGNAFF.

About this clonotype: One junction end does not reproduce the germline sequence, and a read error may be involved. This sequence joins TRBV20-1 and TRBJ2-1, with D tentatively TRBD2 (5 bases). This CDR3 comprises 17 residues. Germline V CDR1 and CDR2: DFQATT, SNEGSKA (reference sequence). Here the CDR3 reads CSARGSSLADSYNGQFF. The CDR3, as DNA: TGCAGTGCTAGAGGTAGTAGTCTAGCTGACTCCTACAATGGGCAGTTCTTC.

The rearrangement uses TRBV20-1 and TRBJ2-7, with D tentatively TRBD2 (6 bases). This CDR3 comprises 13 residues. Trimming cost V 3 bases and J 6 bases, with 15 bases left between them. Germline CDR1 DFQATT, CDR2 SNEGSKA (reference sequence). The CDR3 loop is CSASTGLSIEQYF. The DNA of the CDR3 is TGCAGTGCTAGTACCGGACTAAGCATCGAGCAGTACTTC.

This chain's CDR3 is CSARTSGGTDTQYF. The DNA for the CDR3 is TGCAGTGCTCGAACTAGCGGGGGCACAGATACGCAGTATTTT. The chain is built from TRBV20-1 and TRBJ2-3, with 10 nucleotides matching TRBD2. Germline V gene data show CDR1 as DFQATT and CDR2 as SNEGSKA (reference sequence). This CDR3 contains 14 residues. V lost 5 bases to trimming and J lost 1 base; unmatched junction nucleotides: 3.

This clonotype was picked up one time. A much larger clone differs by one base, so this may be a read error. The chain combines TRBV20-1 with TRBJ2-1; 8 nucleotides match TRBD2. Per the germline V gene, CDR1 is DFQATT and CDR2 is SNEGSKA (reference sequence). The CDR3 length is 10 residues. In nucleotides, the CDR3 is TGCAGAGCGGGGGCCAGGGAGCAGCTCTTC. Protein: CRAGAREQLF.

The rearrangement joins TRBV12-3 or TRBV12-4 to TRBJ1-2, with unresolved D. The CDR3 runs 12 residues. The V and J ends lost 3 bases and 8 bases respectively, with 10 bases between them. CDR3 nucleotides: TGTGCCAGCAGTTTTTCCCCGGGGGGCTACACCTTC. Amino acids: CASSFSPGGYTF.

This clonotype has ten or more counts. This chain uses TRBV20-1 with TRBJ2-3, with D possibly being TRBD1 (6 bases). V was cut by 1 base and J by 7 bases, with 15 bases left in between. Germline values: CDR1 DFQATT, CDR2 SNEGSKA (reference sequence). The CDR3 covers 14 residues. In DNA form, the CDR3 reads TGCAGTGCTAGAGGCCCGGGACAAACACATACGCAGTATTTT. Protein product: CSARGPGQTHTQYF.

This clonotype has more than one count but fewer than ten. This may arise from a read error, as a much more abundant clone is one base away. The chain links TRBV19 to TRBJ2-2, with 8 bases lining up with TRBD1. J lost 7 bases, V lost 5 bases, and 9 bases had no gene match. Per germline, CDR1 LNHDA and CDR2 SQIVND (reference sequence). The CDR3 loop spans 15 amino acids. CDR3 sequence reads: CASSPQDRDIGELFF. The CDR3 DNA reads as TGTGCCAGTAGTCCTCAGGACAGGGATATCGGGGAGCTGTTTTTT. The whole variable domain, filled in from reference TRBV19 and TRBJ2-2, reads DGGITQSPKYLFRKEGQNVTLSCEQNLNHDAMYWYRQDPGQGLRLIYYSQIVNDFQKGDIAEGYSVSREKKESFPLTVTSAQKNPTAFYLCASSPQDRDIGELFFGEGSRLTVL.

The rearrangement uses TRBV29-1 and TRBJ2-2; the D call may be TRBD1 or TRBD2 (5 bases each). V dropped 7 bases and J dropped 5 bases, with 11 bases sitting between them. The CDR3 loop spans 12 amino acids. The germline V gene has CDR1 SQVTM and CDR2 ANQGSEA. The CDR3 region is CSDKGRTGELFF. The CDR3 DNA sequence: TGCAGCGACAAGGGACGGACCGGGGAGCTGTTTTTT.

The chain has TRBV20-1 and TRBJ2-5; 8 bases line up with TRBD1. This CDR3 comprises 15 residues. Trimming removed 6 bases from V and 11 bases from J; junction bases left unmatched: 20. The germline CDR1 and CDR2 sequences are DFQATT and SNEGSKA (reference sequence). The CDR3 loop reads CSAQRAGGSYNEQYF. CDR3 in DNA: TGCAGTGCCCAGCGGGCAGGGGGCTCCTACAATGAGCAGTACTTC.

This clonotype was picked up many times. The DNA of the CDR3 is TGTGCCAGCAGCCAATGGACCAGCGGAGCAGATACGCAGTATTTT. It specifies CASSQWTSGADTQYF. The rearrangement uses TRBV4-2 and TRBJ2-3, with D possibly TRBD2 on 5 matching bases. This CDR3 is 15 amino acids long. Looked up from germline, CDR1 is LGHNA and CDR2 is YNFKEQ. V was shortened by 2 bases and J by 4 bases, with 13 bases between the two germline ends.

This clonotype has at least ten counts. The rearrangement uses TRBV19 and TRBJ1-5, with D maybe TRBD1 (5 bases). Trimming pared 1 base from V and 6 bases from J, leaving 13 bases between. Looked up from germline, CDR1 is LNHDA and CDR2 is SQIVND (reference sequence). The CDR3 loop spans 15 amino acids. The CDR3 DNA reads TGTGCCAGTAGTATAGTCCGGGCAGGGTTTCAGCCCCAGCATTTT. Translation gives CASSIVRAGFQPQHF.

The chain is built from TRBV18 and TRBJ1-2; D unclear. The CDR3 runs 13 residues. V lost 2 bases, J lost 1 base, and 5 bases lay in between. The germline gives CDR1 KGHSH, CDR2 LQKENI. The CDR3 is CASSPVYNYGYTF. For the CDR3, the DNA is TGTGCCAGCTCACCAGTTTATAACTATGGCTACACCTTC.

The table lists this clonotype with many counts. V gene TRBV4-2 combines with J gene TRBJ1-2; D ambiguous. V gave up 4 bases and J gave up 3 bases, with 21 bases separating them. The CDR3 has 17 amino acids. Germline V CDR1 and CDR2: LGHNA, YNFKEQ. CDR3 loop: CASSRQPGPSADYGYTF. The CDR3 nucleotides are TGTGCCAGCAGCCGACAACCAGGTCCCTCCGCGGACTATGGCTACACCTTC.

The chain links TRBV15 to TRBJ2-3; possibly TRBD2 for D (6 bases). The germline CDR1 and CDR2 sequences are LNHNV and YYDKDF (reference sequence). V lost 0 bases and J 3 bases, leaving 13 bases between the germline ends. CDR3 size: 16 residues. As DNA, the CDR3 is TGTGCCACCAGCAGAGATCCCGGGAGTCGTACAGATACGCAGTATTTT. Protein sequence: CATSRDPGSRTDTQYF.

To note about this clonotype: Compared with germline, one end of the junction differs, possibly owing to a read error. V usage is TRBV5-6 and J usage is TRBJ1-6; D may be TRBD1 (5 bases). This CDR3 spans 13 amino acids. Germline assignment: CDR1 SGHDT and CDR2 YYEEEE. The CDR3 DNA reads as TGTGCCTGCAGCTTCTCGGGGGGTTCACCCCTCCACTTT. Protein product: CACSFSGGSPLHF.

This chain links TRBV6-5 with TRBJ1-5; a weak D match, TRBD1 (6 bases). Germline V gene sequence: CDR1 MNHEY, CDR2 SVGAGI. The V end lost 2 bases, the J end lost 2 bases, and 10 bases lay between the germline ends. The CDR3 runs 15 residues. CDR3 DNA: TGTGCCAGCAGTTACGGGGGGCGGGGCAATCAGCCCCAGCATTTT. Protein: CASSYGGRGNQPQHF.

V and J are TRBV20-1 and TRBJ2-7; 8 bases match TRBD2. The CDR3 is 15 amino acids. The V gene's germline CDR1 is DFQATT and CDR2 SNEGSKA (reference sequence). V trimming: 1 base; J trimming: 5 bases; junction bases outside the gene matches: 10. The CDR3 is CSARGAGGLHHEQYF. CDR3 bases: TGCAGTGCTAGAGGTGCGGGAGGACTCCATCACGAGCAGTACTTC.

DNA for the CDR3: TGCGCCAGCAGCCAAGCAGCGGGGGGCCTCTACGAGCAGTACTTC. Translating gives CASSQAAGGLYEQYF. This chain joins TRBV4-3 and TRBJ2-7; 9 positions match TRBD2. CDR3 size: 15 residues. Germline lookup yields CDR1 LGHNA and CDR2 YSLEER. Germline trimming cut 1 base from V and 3 bases from J; bases unmatched to any gene: 4.

Concerning this clonotype: This may arise from a read error, as a much more abundant clone is one base away. The genes are TRBV13 and TRBJ2-7, with unresolved D. Trimming removed 3 bases from V and 6 bases from J, with 15 bases in between. CDR1 and CDR2 (germline): PRHDT, FYEKMQ (reference sequence). The CDR3 runs 14 residues. CDR3 protein: CASSFGEKRFEQYF. CDR3 DNA: TGTGCCAGCAGCTTCGGAGAGAAGAGGTTCGAGCAGTACTTC.